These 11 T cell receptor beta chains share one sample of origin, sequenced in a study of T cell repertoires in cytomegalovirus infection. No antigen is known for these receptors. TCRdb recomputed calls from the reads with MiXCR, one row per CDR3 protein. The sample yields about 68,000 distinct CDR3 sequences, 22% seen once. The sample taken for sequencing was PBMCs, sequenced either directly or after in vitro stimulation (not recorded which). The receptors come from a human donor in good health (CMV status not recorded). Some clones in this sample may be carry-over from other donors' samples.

The CDR3 DNA reads TGCAGTGCTAGCGGGAGGGCCTATGAGCAGTTCTTC. It specifies CSASGRAYEQFF. The V call is TRBV20-1, the J call TRBJ2-1, with 8 nucleotides matching TRBD2. CDR3 length: 12 amino acids. Germline V lookup: CDR1 DFQATT, CDR2 SNEGSKA (reference sequence). V lost 3 bases to trimming and J lost 8 bases; unmatched junction nucleotides: 3.

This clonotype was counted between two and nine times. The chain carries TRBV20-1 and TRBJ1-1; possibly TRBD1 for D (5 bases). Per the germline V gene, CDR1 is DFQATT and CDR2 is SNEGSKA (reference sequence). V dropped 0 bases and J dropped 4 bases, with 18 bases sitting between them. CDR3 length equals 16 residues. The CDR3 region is CSARDPMTVDGTEAFF. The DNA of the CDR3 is TGCAGTGCTAGAGATCCCATGACAGTCGACGGCACTGAAGCTTTCTTT.

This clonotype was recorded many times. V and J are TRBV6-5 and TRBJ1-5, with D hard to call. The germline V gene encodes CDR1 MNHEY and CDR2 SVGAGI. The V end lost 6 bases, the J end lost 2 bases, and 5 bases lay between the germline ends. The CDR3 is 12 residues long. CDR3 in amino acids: CASSSGNQPQHF. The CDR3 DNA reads TGTGCCAGCAGCTCAGGCAATCAGCCCCAGCATTTT.

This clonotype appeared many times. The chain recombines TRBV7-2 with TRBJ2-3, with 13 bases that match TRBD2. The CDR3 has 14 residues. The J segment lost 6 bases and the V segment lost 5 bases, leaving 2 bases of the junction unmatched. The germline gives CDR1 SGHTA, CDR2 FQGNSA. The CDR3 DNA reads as TGTGCCAGCAGCCGGACTAGCGGGAGTGATACGCAGTATTTT. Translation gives CASSRTSGSDTQYF.

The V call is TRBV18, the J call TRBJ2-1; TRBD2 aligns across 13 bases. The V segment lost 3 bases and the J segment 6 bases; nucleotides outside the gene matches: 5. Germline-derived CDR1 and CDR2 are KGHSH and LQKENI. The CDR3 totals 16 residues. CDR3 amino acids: CASSPTGTSGINEQFF. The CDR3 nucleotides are TGTGCCAGCTCACCGACTGGGACTAGCGGGATCAATGAGCAGTTCTTC.

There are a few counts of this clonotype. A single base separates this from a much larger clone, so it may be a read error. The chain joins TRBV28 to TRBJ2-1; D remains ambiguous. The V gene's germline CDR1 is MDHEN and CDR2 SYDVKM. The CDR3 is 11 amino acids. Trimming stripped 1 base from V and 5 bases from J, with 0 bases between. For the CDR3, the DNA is TGTGCCAGCAGTTTATACAATGAGCAGTTCTTC. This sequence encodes CASSLYNEQFF.

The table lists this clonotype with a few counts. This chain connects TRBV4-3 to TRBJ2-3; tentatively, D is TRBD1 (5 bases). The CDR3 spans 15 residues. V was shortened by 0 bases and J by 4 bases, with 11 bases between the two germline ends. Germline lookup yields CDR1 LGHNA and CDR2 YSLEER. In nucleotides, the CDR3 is TGCGCCAGCAGCCAAGAAGGGGCGACGGCAGATACGCAGTATTTT. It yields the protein CASSQEGATADTQYF.

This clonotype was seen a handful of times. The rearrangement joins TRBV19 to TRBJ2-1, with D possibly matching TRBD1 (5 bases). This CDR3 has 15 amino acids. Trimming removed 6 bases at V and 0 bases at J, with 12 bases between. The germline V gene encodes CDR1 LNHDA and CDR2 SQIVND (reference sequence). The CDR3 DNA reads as TGTGCCAGTAGACCAGGGTGGTTCTCCTACAATGAGCAGTTCTTC. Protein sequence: CASRPGWFSYNEQFF.

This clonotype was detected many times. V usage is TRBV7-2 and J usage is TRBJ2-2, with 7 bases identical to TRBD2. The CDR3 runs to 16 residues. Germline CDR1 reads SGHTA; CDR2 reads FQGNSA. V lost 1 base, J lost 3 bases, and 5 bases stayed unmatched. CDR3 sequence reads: CASSLVRLADTGELFF. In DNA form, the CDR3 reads TGTGCCAGCAGCTTAGTTCGACTAGCAGACACCGGGGAGCTGTTTTTT. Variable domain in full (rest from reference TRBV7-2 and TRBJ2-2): GAGVSQSPSNKVTEKGKDVELRCDPISGHTALYWYRQSLGQGLEFLIYFQGNSAPDKSGLPSDRFSAERTGGSVSTLTIQRTQQEDSAVYLCASSLVRLADTGELFFGEGSRLTVL.

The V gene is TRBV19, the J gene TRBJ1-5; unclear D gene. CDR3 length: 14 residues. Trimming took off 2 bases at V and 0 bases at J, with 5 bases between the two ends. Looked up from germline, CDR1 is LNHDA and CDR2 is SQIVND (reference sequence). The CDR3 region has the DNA TGTGCCAGTAGTATAAATTATAGCAATCAGCCCCAGCATTTT. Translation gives CASSINYSNQPQHF.

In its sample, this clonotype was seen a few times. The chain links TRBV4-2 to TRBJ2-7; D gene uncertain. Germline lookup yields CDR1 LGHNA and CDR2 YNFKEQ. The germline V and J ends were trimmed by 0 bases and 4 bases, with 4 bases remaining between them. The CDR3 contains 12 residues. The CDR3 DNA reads TGTGCCAGCAGCCAAGATAGGTACGAGCAGTACTTC. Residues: CASSQDRYEQYF.